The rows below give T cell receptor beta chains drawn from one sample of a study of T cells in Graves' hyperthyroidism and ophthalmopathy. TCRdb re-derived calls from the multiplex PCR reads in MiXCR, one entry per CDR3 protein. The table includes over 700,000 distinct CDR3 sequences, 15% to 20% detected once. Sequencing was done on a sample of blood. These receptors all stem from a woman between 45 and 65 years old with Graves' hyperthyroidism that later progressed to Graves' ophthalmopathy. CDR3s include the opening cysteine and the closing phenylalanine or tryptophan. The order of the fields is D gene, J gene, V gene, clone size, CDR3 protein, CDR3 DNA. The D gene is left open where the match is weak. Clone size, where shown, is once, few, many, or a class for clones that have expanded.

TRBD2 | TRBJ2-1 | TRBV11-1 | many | CASRRPLAGAGEQFF | TGTGCCAGCAGAAGGCCACTAGCGGGGGCGGGGGAGCAGTTCTTC
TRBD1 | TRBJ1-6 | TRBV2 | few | CASLDRGPGTGVFSPLHF | TGTGCCAGCCTGGACAGGGGGCCGGGGACAGGGGTTTTTTCACCCCTCCACTTT
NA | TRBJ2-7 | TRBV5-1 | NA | CASSPRISYEQYF | TGCGCCAGCAGCCCCCGGATCTCCTACGAGCAGTACTTC
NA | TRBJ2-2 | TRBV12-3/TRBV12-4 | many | CASTLLTANTGELFF | TGTGCCAGCACCTTATTGACAGCGAACACCGGGGAGCTGTTTTTT
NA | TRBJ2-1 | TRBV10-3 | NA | CAIMDPTNYNEQFF | TGTGCCATCATGGACCCGACTAATTACAATGAGCAGTTCTTC
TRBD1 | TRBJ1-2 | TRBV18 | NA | CASSPIPRTGTYGYTF | TGTGCCAGCTCACCGATCCCCAGGACAGGGACCTATGGCTACACCTTC
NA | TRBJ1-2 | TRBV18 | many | CASSPGTDANYGYTF | TGTGCCAGCTCACCGGGGACGGACGCTAACTATGGCTACACCTTC
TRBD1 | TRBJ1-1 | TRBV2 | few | CASSGDRGWTEAFF | TGTGCCAGCAGTGGGGACAGGGGATGGACTGAAGCTTTCTTT
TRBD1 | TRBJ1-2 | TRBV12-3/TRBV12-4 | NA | CASRAPTGSFYTF | TGTGCCAGCAGAGCCCCGACAGGGAGTTTTTACACCTTC
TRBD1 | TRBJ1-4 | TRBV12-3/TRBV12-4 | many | CASSLLQGGGEKLFF | TGTGCCAGCAGTCTCCTACAGGGGGGGGGTGAAAAACTGTTTTTT
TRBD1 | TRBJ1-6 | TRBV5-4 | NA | CASSLGARGPSYSPLHF | TGTGCCAGCAGCTTGGGGGCCAGGGGGCCCTCCTATTCACCCCTCCACTTT
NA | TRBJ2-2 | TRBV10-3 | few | CAISESFVGGADTGELFF | TGTGCCATCAGTGAGTCGTTTGTTGGGGGCGCGGACACCGGGGAGCTGTTTTTT
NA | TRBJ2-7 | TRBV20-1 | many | CSARRTSRYEQYF | TGCAGTGCTAGAAGGACTTCGCGCTACGAGCAGTACTTC
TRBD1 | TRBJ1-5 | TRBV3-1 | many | CASSLHGQGTENQPQHF | TGTGCCAGCAGCCTCCACGGACAGGGGACGGAGAATCAGCCCCAGCATTTT
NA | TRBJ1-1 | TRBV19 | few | CASSMRTAGSTEAFF | TGTGCCAGTAGTATGCGGACCGCGGGGTCCACTGAAGCTTTCTTT
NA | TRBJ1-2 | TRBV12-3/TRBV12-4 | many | CASSSAPGYYGYTF | TGTGCCAGCAGTTCGGCCCCGGGGTACTATGGCTACACCTTC
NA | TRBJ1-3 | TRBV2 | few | CASSLGHLNSGNTIYF | TGTGCCAGCAGTTTAGGACACCTAAACTCTGGAAACACCATATATTTT
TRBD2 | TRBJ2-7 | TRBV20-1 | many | CSAREGTYEQYF | TGCAGTGCCCGGGAGGGGACCTACGAGCAGTACTTC
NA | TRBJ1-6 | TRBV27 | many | CASSYGAGSNLWSPLHF | TGTGCCAGCTCCTATGGGGCAGGTTCAAATTTGTGGTCACCCCTCCACTTT
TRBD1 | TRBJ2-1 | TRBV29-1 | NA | CSGGQANEQFF | TGCAGCGGGGGACAGGCCAATGAGCAGTTCTTC